The 26 T cell receptor beta chains in this list originate from one sample, sequenced in a study of blood T cell repertoires in COVID-19. Repertoires were generated with immunoSEQ multiplex PCR, while TCRdb's copy carries only in-frame clones and drops some. In the table there are about 80,000 clones, about 85% of which are singletons. Sample: peripheral blood. The receptor set was obtained from a human donor in a cohort sampled during active COVID-19.

The chain carries TRBV5-1 and TRBJ2-5; 8 positions match TRBD2. This CDR3 is built from 16 residues. Trimming cost V 0 bases and J 5 bases; bases outside gene matches: 9. Germline V CDR1 and CDR2: SGHRS, YFSETQ. CDR3 in DNA: TGCGCCAGCAGCTTGGAGCCGGGAGGGCCAGGGGAGACCCAGTACTTC. Residues: CASSLEPGGPGETQYF.

CDR3 residues: CASSGGQASTYEQYF. In DNA, the CDR3 is TGTGCCAGCAGTGGAGGACAGGCATCCACCTACGAGCAGTACTTC. The chain joins TRBV11-2 to TRBJ2-7; 7 nucleotides line up with TRBD1. Germline V gene data show CDR1 as SGHAT and CDR2 as FQNNGV. V lost 6 bases, J lost 2 bases, and 10 bases stayed unmatched. This CDR3 spans 15 amino acids.

The chain employs TRBV5-1 and TRBJ2-3, with 8 bases that match TRBD1. V lost 5 bases and J lost 4; bases outside the gene matches: 18. The CDR3 loop spans 18 amino acids. Germline CDR1 SGHRS, CDR2 YFSETQ. The CDR3 DNA reads TGCGCCAGCAGTTCACCGATTTCTAGGACAGGGAGCGCAGATACGCAGTATTTT. It translates to CASSSPISRTGSADTQYF.

The V and J genes are TRBV24-1 and TRBJ2-4; TRBD2 agrees at 10 bases. This CDR3 region has 15 residues. The J segment lost 6 bases and the V segment lost 3 bases, leaving 4 bases of the junction unmatched. CDR1 is KGHDR and CDR2 is SFDVKD in the germline V gene. The CDR3 nucleotides read TGTGCCACCAGTGATCCCACTAGCGGGGTAAACATTCAGTACTTC. Its protein is CATSDPTSGVNIQYF.

The chain combines TRBV19 with TRBJ1-4; D uncertain. Germline values: CDR1 LNHDA, CDR2 SQIVND (reference sequence). The germline V and J ends were trimmed by 5 bases and 5 bases, with 18 bases remaining between them. The CDR3 runs to 16 residues. This CDR3 is CASSFSLPRKNEKLFF. CDR3 bases: TGTGCCAGTAGTTTCTCCCTGCCGCGGAAGAATGAAAAACTGTTTTTT.

This clone has more than one count but fewer than ten. The V gene is TRBV5-1, the J gene TRBJ1-1, with D uncertain. In germline, CDR1 is SGHRS, CDR2 YFSETQ. The CDR3 has 12 residues. V lost 2 bases and J 5 bases, leaving 7 bases between the germline ends. The CDR3 sequence is CASSLSGTEAFF. Here the CDR3 DNA reads TGCGCCAGCAGCTTATCCGGGACTGAAGCTTTCTTT.

CDR3 protein: CASYTGYGYTF. The CDR3 DNA follows: TGTGCCAGCTATACAGGCTATGGCTACACCTTC. This rearrangement joins TRBV5-4 to TRBJ1-2, with D possibly matching TRBD1 (5 bases). Deletions cut 7 bases from V and 4 bases from J, with 8 bases between. Germline loops: CDR1 SGHNT, CDR2 YYREEE (reference sequence). The CDR3 is made up of 11 amino acids.

This clone was picked up one time. This rearrangement joins TRBV11-2 to TRBJ2-3; 8 bases are shared with TRBD2. Germline assignment: CDR1 SGHAT and CDR2 FQNNGV. J lost 15 bases, V lost 3 bases, and 11 bases had no gene match. This CDR3 comprises 13 residues. CDR3 region: CASSFELADSEYF. CDR3 DNA sequence: TGTGCCAGCAGCTTCGAACTAGCGGACTCGGAATATTTT.

This chain uses TRBV29-1 with TRBJ1-4, with D possibly being TRBD1 (6 bases). Germline V gene sequence: CDR1 SQVTM, CDR2 ANQGSEA. The V and J ends lost 1 base and 4 bases respectively, with 16 bases between them. The CDR3 spans 16 residues. CDR3 DNA: TGCAGCGTTGAAGGAGGGGGGGCAGGGTATAATGAAAAACTGTTTTTT. Translation: CSVEGGGAGYNEKLFF.

This sequence joins TRBV24-1 and TRBJ1-2, with 9 bases lining up with TRBD1. This CDR3 has 14 residues. The trim removed 5 bases at V and 4 bases at J, leaving 4 bases unmatched. The germline gives CDR1 KGHDR, CDR2 SFDVKD. The CDR3, as DNA: TGTGCCACCAGTGGCGCGGACAGGGGCTATGGCTACACCTTC. It specifies CATSGADRGYGYTF.

The genes are TRBV27 and TRBJ1-1; 12 nucleotides align to TRBD1. The CDR3 is 16 amino acids. Germline CDR1 MNHEY, CDR2 SMNVEV (reference sequence). Trimming at V came to 6 bases and at J to 11 bases, leaving 16 bases not matched to a gene. This CDR3 reads CASSSDWDRGLRGAFF. DNA of the CDR3: TGTGCCAGCAGCTCCGATTGGGACAGGGGGCTTAGGGGGGCTTTCTTT.

The chain carries TRBV30 and TRBJ1-6; D is perhaps TRBD1 (6 bases). This CDR3 spans 14 amino acids. With 2 bases removed from V and 7 bases from J, the gap between germline ends came to 12 bases. CDR1 and CDR2 (germline): GTSNPN, SVGIG (reference sequence). CDR3 protein: CAWSWAGANSPLHF. The CDR3 DNA reads TGTGCCTGGAGTTGGGCGGGGGCCAATTCACCCCTCCACTTT.

The gene calls are TRBV15 and TRBJ2-5, with TRBD1 as a possible D gene (6 bases). Germline V gene data show CDR1 as LNHNV and CDR2 as YYDKDF (reference sequence). The V end was cut by 2 bases, the J end by 2 bases, with 9 bases between. CDR3 length: 14 amino acids. DNA of the CDR3: TGTGCCACCAGCAGACAGGGGAATCAAGAGACCCAGTACTTC. Protein product: CATSRQGNQETQYF.

The chain joins TRBV28 to TRBJ1-1; tentatively, D is TRBD1 (5 bases). The CDR3 runs 13 residues. V was clipped by 0 bases and J by 7 bases, with 9 bases between them. The germline CDR1 and CDR2 sequences are MDHEN and SYDVKM. The CDR3 region has the DNA TGTGCCAGCAGTTTATGGGGGCAGGGTGAAGCTTTCTTT. Protein: CASSLWGQGEAFF. The full variable domain, with the rest looked up from reference TRBV28 and TRBJ1-1, is DVKVTQSSRYLVKRTGEKVFLECVQDMDHENMFWYRQDPGLGLRLIYFSYDVKMKEKGDIPEGYSVSREKKERFSLILESASTNQTSMYLCASSLWGQGEAFFGQGTRLTVV.

V gene TRBV29-1 combines with J gene TRBJ2-1; a weak D match, TRBD1 (5 bases). The CDR3 is 13 residues long. From germline, CDR1 is SQVTM and CDR2 ANQGSEA. The V and J ends lost 5 bases and 4 bases respectively, with 12 bases between them. CDR3 residues: CSVKTGGYNEQFF. CDR3 in DNA: TGCAGCGTTAAAACAGGTGGTTACAATGAGCAGTTCTTC.

This chain links TRBV11-2 with TRBJ2-7, with D possibly TRBD2 on 6 matching bases. Germline CDR1 SGHAT, CDR2 FQNNGV. The length of the CDR3 is 11 residues. V lost 4 bases to trimming and J lost 11 bases, with 12 bases between them. The CDR3 bases are TGTGCCAGCAGCTATGGAGGGACGGAGTACTTC. Encoded protein: CASSYGGTEYF.

The J gene is TRBJ2-3, the V gene TRBV6-1, with 10 bases lining up with TRBD2. V trimming: 3 bases; J trimming: 11 bases; junction bases outside the gene matches: 11. CDR1 MNHNS and CDR2 SASEGT come from the germline V gene. CDR3 length equals 15 residues. The CDR3 sequence is CASSEASGGREGQYF. The CDR3 nucleotides are TGTGCCAGCAGTGAGGCTAGCGGGGGCAGGGAAGGGCAGTATTTT.

The chain joins TRBV9 to TRBJ1-2; the match to TRBD1 covers 8 bases. The CDR3 is 17 amino acids. Looked up from germline, CDR1 is SGDLS and CDR2 is YYNGEE. J gave up 2 bases and V 5 bases, and 14 bases lay outside the gene matches. Written as DNA, the CDR3 is TGTGCCAGCAGAAGACCTGGACAGGGAAGAGGAAACTATGGCTACACCTTC. This encodes CASRRPGQGRGNYGYTF.

V is TRBV27 and J is TRBJ1-1; D is uncertain. Germline-derived CDR1 and CDR2 are MNHEY and SMNVEV (reference sequence). The CDR3 totals 12 residues. V gave up 5 bases and J gave up 7 bases, with 11 bases separating them. This chain's CDR3 is CASSQRGGEAFF. DNA for the CDR3: TGTGCCAGCAGTCAGAGAGGCGGTGAAGCTTTCTTT.

The chain is built from TRBV5-1 and TRBJ1-2; 7 bases map to TRBD1. Germline values: CDR1 SGHRS, CDR2 YFSETQ. This CDR3 region has 14 residues. Trimming cost V 1 base and J 7 bases; bases outside gene matches: 7. CDR3 DNA sequence: TGCGCCAGCAGCTTGTTAGGGGGCGCGGGTGGCTACACCTTC. It specifies CASSLLGGAGGYTF. Combining the CDR3 with reference TRBV5-1 and TRBJ1-2 gives the whole variable domain KAGVTQTPRYLIKTRGQQVTLSCSPISGHRSVSWYQQTPGQGLQFLFEYFSETQRNKGNFPGRFSGRQFSNSRSEMNVSTLELGDSALYLCASSLLGGAGGYTFGSGTRLTVV.

The gene calls are TRBV7-3 and TRBJ2-1, with 8 positions matching TRBD2. Trimming took 2 bases from V and 5 from J; bases not matched to a gene: 5. This CDR3 is 15 amino acids long. Germline V lookup: CDR1 SGHTA, CDR2 FQGTGA. CDR3 in DNA: TGTGCCAGCAGCTTACCGGGGGGGCTTAACAATGAGCAGTTCTTC. This sequence encodes CASSLPGGLNNEQFF.

The chain joins TRBV23-1 to TRBJ2-7; TRBD1 agrees at 9 bases. TRBV23-1 carries the ORF label, with uncertain function. CDR3 size: 14 residues. Trimming cost V 0 bases and J 5 bases; bases outside gene matches: 2. CDR3: CASSQSNRGHEQYF. CDR3 sequence (DNA): TGCGCCAGCAGTCAATCCAACAGGGGGCACGAGCAGTACTTC.

The chain links TRBV7-9 to TRBJ2-7; TRBD1 matches at 9 bases. There are 16 residues in the CDR3. Per germline, CDR1 SEHNR and CDR2 FQNEAQ (reference sequence). Trimming took 5 bases from V and 3 from J; bases not matched to a gene: 11. This CDR3 reads CASSRRWDRAYYEQYF. DNA for the CDR3: TGTGCCAGCAGCCGGCGCTGGGACAGGGCGTACTACGAGCAGTACTTC.

This chain links TRBV7-9 with TRBJ1-2; 8 bases agree with TRBD1. The junction had 4 bases not matched to a gene; V was cut back by 1 base and J by 0 bases. CDR1 SEHNR and CDR2 FQNEAQ come from the germline V gene (reference sequence). This CDR3 is built from 16 residues. As DNA, the CDR3 is TGTGCCAGCAGCTTAGAACAGGGGGGCCCTAACTATGGCTACACCTTC. Translated, it gives CASSLEQGGPNYGYTF. The full variable domain, completed using reference TRBV7-9 and TRBJ1-2, is DTGVSQNPRHKITKRGQNVTFRCDPISEHNRLYWYRQTLGQGPEFLTYFQNEAQLEKSRLLSDRFSAERPKGSFSTLEIQRTEQGDSAMYLCASSLEQGGPNYGYTFGSGTRLTVV.

This chain connects TRBV28 to TRBJ2-7; 8 bases fit TRBD2. CDR3 length: 15 amino acids. The germline CDR1 and CDR2 sequences are MDHEN and SYDVKM. The ends lost 4 bases at V and 5 bases at J; junction bases unmatched: 10. CDR3 amino acids: CASSSAAGGPHEQYF. DNA for the CDR3: TGTGCCAGCAGTTCAGCGGCGGGAGGACCCCACGAGCAGTACTTC.

In this sample, this clone is large. The V gene is TRBV6-1, the J gene TRBJ1-5; weak D call: TRBD1 (5 bases). Germline-derived CDR1 and CDR2 are MNHNS and SASEGT. The CDR3 is 16 residues long. Trimming removed 3 bases at V and 2 bases at J, with 14 bases between. CDR3 residues: CASSEENDSGNQPQHF. CDR3 coding DNA: TGTGCCAGCAGTGAGGAGAATGACAGTGGCAATCAGCCCCAGCATTTT.